This T cell receptor (beta chain) came from a study of control samples from healthy donors and cancer patients. Sequencing used immunoSEQ multiplex PCR; TCRdb keeps in-frame clones, though not all of them. Here the sample spans 200,000 or so clones, roughly 94% being singletons. In regard to this clone: Other DNA sequences in this sample translate to the same CDR3.

Germline CDR1 SGHRS, CDR2 YFSETQ. This CDR3 contains 15 residues. V lost 0 bases and J lost 8; bases outside the gene matches: 5. The chain links TRBV5-1 to TRBJ2-1, with 10 bases lining up with TRBD2. The sequencing input was blood. The receptor's source is a man aged 50-60 years in good health. The CDR3 reads CASSLGSGGAYEQFF. The CDR3 DNA follows: TGCGCCAGCAGCTTGGGGAGCGGGGGGGCCTATGAGCAGTTCTTC. Looking up the rest from reference TRBV5-1 and TRBJ2-1 gives the full variable domain: KAGVTQTPRYLIKTRGQQVTLSCSPISGHRSVSWYQQTPGQGLQFLFEYFSETQRNKGNFPGRFSGRQFSNSRSEMNVSTLELGDSALYLCASSLGSGGAYEQFFGPGTRLTVL.